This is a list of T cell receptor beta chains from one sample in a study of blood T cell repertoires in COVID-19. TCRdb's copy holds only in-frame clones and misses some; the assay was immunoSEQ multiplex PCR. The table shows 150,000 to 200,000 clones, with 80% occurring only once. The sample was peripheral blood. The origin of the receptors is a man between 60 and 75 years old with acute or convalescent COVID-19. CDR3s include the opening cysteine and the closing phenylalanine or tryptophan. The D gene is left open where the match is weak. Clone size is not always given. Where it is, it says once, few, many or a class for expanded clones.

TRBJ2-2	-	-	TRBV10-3	TGTGCCATCAGTTACCTTCAGGGCGGCACCGGGGAGCTGTTTTTT	CAISYLQGGTGELFF
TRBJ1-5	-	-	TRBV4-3	TGCGCCAGCAGCCAAGATGGGGGCGAGGGAAGTCAGCCCCAGCATTTT	CASSQDGGEGSQPQHF
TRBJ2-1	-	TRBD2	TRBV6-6	TGTGCCAGCAGCCGACTAGCGGGAGCCAACAATGAGCAGTTCTTC	CASSRLAGANNEQFF
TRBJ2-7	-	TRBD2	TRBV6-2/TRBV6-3	TGTGCCAGCAGCATTCCGGGACTAGCGTACTACGAGCAGTACTTC	CASSIPGLAYYEQYF
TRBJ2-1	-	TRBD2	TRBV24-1	TGTGCCACCAGTATGACTAGCGGGAAACAGGCCCACAATGAGCAGTTCTTC	CATSMTSGKQAHNEQFF
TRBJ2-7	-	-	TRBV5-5	TGTGCCAGCAGCCACCCCCAGGAAAGCTCCTACGAGCAGTACTTC	CASSHPQESSYEQYF
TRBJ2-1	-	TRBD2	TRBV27	TGTGCCAGCAGTCCCCTAGGTGGTAGCGGGGTAAGCTACAATGAGCAGTTCTTC	CASSPLGGSGVSYNEQFF
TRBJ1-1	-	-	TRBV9	TGTGCCAGCAGCGTAGGGGAAGGAGGGGCGAACACTGAAGCTTTCTTT	CASSVGEGGANTEAFF
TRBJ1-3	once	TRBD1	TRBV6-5	TGTGCCAGCAGTTCCGTGACAGGGTTGGGAAGAAACACCATATATTTT	CASSSVTGLGRNTIYF
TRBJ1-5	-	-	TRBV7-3	TGTGCCAGCAGCTTATCAGTAGGGGGACCCCAGCATTTT	CASSLSVGGPQHF
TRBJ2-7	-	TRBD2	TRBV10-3	TGTGCCATCAGTGAGGCGGGGGACGTGCGGGAGCAGTACTTC	CAISEAGDVREQYF
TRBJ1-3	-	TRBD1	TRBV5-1	TGCGCCAGCAGCTTGTTCGGCGGGGACAGGGGGAACGGAAACACCATATATTTT	CASSLFGGDRGNGNTIYF
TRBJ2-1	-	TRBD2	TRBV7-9	TGTGCCAGCAGCGCCACTAGCGGGGGGGCCAATGAGCAGTTCTTC	CASSATSGGANEQFF
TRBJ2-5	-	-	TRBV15	TGTGCCACCAGCAGCGGGCTTAGAGGGGAGACCCAGTACTTC	CATSSGLRGETQYF
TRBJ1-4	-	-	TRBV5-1	TGCGCCAGCAGCGTGGCGGGAAGAACTAATGAAAAACTGTTTTTT	CASSVAGRTNEKLFF
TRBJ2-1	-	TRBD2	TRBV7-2	TGTGCCAGCAGCTTGTTAGCGGGGGCATACAATGAGCAGTTCTTC	CASSLLAGAYNEQFF
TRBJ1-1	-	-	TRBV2	TGTGCCAGCCCCTGGGACATACAGAACACTGAAGCTTTCTTT	CASPWDIQNTEAFF
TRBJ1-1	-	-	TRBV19	TGTGCCAGTAGTATAGGAGGACAGAACGCTTTCTTT	CASSIGGQNAFF
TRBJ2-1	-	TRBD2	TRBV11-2	TGTGCCAGCAGCTTTAAACCCCATCTGGCGGGAGGCTACAATGAGCAGTTCTTC	CASSFKPHLAGGYNEQFF
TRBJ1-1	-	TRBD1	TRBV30	TGTGCCTGGACAGGGGGTTTCTACACTGAAGCTTTCTTT	CAWTGGFYTEAFF
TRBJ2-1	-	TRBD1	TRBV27	TGTGCCAGCAGTTTGGGACAGGGCCATTACAATGAGCAGTTCTTC	CASSLGQGHYNEQFF